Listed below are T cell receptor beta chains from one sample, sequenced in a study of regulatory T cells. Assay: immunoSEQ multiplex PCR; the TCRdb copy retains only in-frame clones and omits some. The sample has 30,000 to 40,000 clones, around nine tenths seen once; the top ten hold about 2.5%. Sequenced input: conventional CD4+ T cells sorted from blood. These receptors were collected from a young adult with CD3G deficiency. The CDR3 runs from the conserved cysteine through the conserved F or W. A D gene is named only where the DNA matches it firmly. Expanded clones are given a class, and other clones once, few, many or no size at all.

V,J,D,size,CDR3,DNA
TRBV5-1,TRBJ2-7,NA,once,CASSLGLGAYEQYF,TGCGCCAGCAGCTTGGGGTTAGGGGCCTACGAGCAGTACTTC
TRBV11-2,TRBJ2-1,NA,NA,CASSPWALSYNEQFF,TGTGCCAGCAGCCCCTGGGCGCTCTCCTACAATGAGCAGTTCTTC
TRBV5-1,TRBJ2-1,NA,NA,CASSISTGRSYNEQFF,TGCGCCAGCAGCATTTCGACTGGTCGGAGCTACAATGAGCAGTTCTTC
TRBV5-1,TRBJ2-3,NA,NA,CASSISGIPDTQYF,TGCGCCAGCAGCATTTCGGGAATCCCAGATACGCAGTATTTT
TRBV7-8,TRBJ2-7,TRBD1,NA,CASSLGRRQGRYEQYF,TGTGCCAGCAGCCTCGGCCGTAGACAGGGGAGGTACGAGCAGTACTTC
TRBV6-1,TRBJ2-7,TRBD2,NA,CASSSGTSGSYEQYF,TGTGCCAGCAGTTCCGGGACTAGCGGGTCCTACGAGCAGTACTTC
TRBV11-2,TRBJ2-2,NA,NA,CASKFGGTGELFF,TGTGCCAGCAAATTCGGGGGTACCGGGGAGCTGTTTTTT
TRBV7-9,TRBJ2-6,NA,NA,CASSRVGVAGANVLTF,TGTGCCAGCAGCCGGGTGGGGGTGGCTGGGGCCAACGTCCTGACTTTC
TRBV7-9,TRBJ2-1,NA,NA,CASSRTAGYEQFF,TGTGCCAGCAGTCGGACTGCCGGCTATGAGCAGTTCTTC
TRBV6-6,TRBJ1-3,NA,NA,CASSYSNWHTIYF,TGTGCCAGCAGTTACTCTAATTGGCACACCATATATTTT
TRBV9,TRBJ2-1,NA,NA,CASSVGSGAGYNEQFF,TGTGCCAGCAGCGTAGGGTCGGGGGCCGGCTACAATGAGCAGTTCTTC
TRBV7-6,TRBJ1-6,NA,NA,CASSLVRDHGSPLHF,TGTGCCAGCAGCTTAGTACGAGACCACGGTTCACCCCTCCACTTT
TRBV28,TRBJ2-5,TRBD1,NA,CASSSTGQVRETQYF,TGTGCCAGCAGTTCGACCGGACAGGTGCGAGAGACCCAGTACTTC
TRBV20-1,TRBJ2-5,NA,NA,CSAIAAETQYF,TGCAGTGCTATAGCGGCGGAGACCCAGTACTTC
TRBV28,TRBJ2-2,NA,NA,CATHGGTNTGELFF,TGTGCCACCCATGGGGGCACGAACACCGGGGAGCTGTTTTTT
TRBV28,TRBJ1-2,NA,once,CASSFIRDNYGYTF,TGTGCCAGCAGTTTTATCCGGGACAACTATGGCTACACCTTC
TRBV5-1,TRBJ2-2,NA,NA,CASSANFQTGELFF,TGCGCCAGCAGCGCGAACTTTCAGACCGGGGAGCTGTTTTTT
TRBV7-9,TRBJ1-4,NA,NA,CASSQDRATNEKLFF,TGTGCCAGCAGCCAGGACCGTGCAACTAATGAAAAACTGTTTTTT
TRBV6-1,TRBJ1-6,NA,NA,CASGEWNSPLHF,TGTGCCTCGGGGGAGTGGAATTCACCCCTCCACTTT
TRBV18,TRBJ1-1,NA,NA,CASSPGRGTEAFF,TGTGCCAGCTCACCCGGGCGCGGCACTGAAGCTTTCTTT
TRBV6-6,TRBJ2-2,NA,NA,CASSTGGTGELFF,TGTGCCAGCAGTACCGGGGGCACCGGGGAGCTGTTTTTT
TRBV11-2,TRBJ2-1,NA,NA,CASSRSNQGYEQFF,TGTGCCAGCAGCAGATCCAACCAGGGATATGAGCAGTTCTTC
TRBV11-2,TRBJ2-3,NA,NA,CASSSGAGHTDTQYF,TGTGCCAGCAGCTCTGGAGCGGGACACACAGATACGCAGTATTTT
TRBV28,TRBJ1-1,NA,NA,CASSPRTNTEAFF,TGTGCCAGCAGTCCCCGGACTAACACTGAAGCTTTCTTT
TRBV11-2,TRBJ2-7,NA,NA,CASTKGGGLREQYF,TGTGCCAGCACCAAGGGGGGTGGGTTGCGAGAGCAGTACTTC